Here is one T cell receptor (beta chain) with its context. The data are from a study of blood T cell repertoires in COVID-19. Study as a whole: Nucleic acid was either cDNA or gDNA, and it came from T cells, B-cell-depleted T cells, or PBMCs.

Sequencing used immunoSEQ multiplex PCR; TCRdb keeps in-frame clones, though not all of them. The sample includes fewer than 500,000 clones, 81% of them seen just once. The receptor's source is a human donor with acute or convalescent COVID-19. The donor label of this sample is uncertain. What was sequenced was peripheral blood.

The CDR3 reads CATLPNGVNTEAFF. CDR3 DNA sequence: TGTGCCACCCTCCCTAATGGAGTTAACACTGAAGCTTTCTTT. V and J are TRBV2 and TRBJ1-1; no clear D gene. This CDR3 has 14 residues. Looked up from germline, CDR1 is SNHLY and CDR2 is FYNNEI. The V and J ends lost 10 bases and 2 bases respectively, with 17 bases between them. The variable domain in full, with the rest retrieved from reference TRBV2 and TRBJ1-1, is EPEVTQTPSHQVTQMGQEVILRCVPISNHLYFYWYRQILGQKVEFLVSFYNNEISEKSEIFDDQFSVERPDGSNFTLKIRSTKLEDSAMYFCATLPNGVNTEAFFGQGTRLTVV.